This TCR beta chain derives from a study of cytomegalovirus exposure and HLA in healthy donors. Points from the study as a whole: In a later analysis, around 18,000 TCR beta sequences were associated with HLA alleles at 0.05 false discovery rate.

J gave up 4 bases and V 7 bases, and 5 bases lay outside the gene matches. Germline values: CDR1 MNHNY, CDR2 SVGAGI (reference sequence). CDR3 size: 15 residues. On this clone: The antigen remains unidentified.

The study ran its PCR with 60 Vbeta and 13 Jbeta primers. As handled by the study authors: Tens of millions of unique TCR beta chains, roughly 11 million of them shared, were counted by a later analysis. Clones were read by immunoSEQ multiplex PCR, and TCRdb kept only the in-frame ones, dropping some. The V and J calls and the clone size are those of that table, but D and trimming were determined from the DNA. The table records about 140,000 clones, 65% to 90% of them present only once. The sequenced sample was PBMCs. The chain carries TRBV6-6 and TRBJ2-1; TRBD2 agrees at 12 bases. This clonotype was sampled from a female donor in good health and CMV-seronegative. CDR3 protein: CASITTSGRYNEQFF. The CDR3 nucleotides read TGTGCCAGCATTACGACTAGCGGGAGATACAATGAGCAGTTCTTC.